This T cell receptor beta chain emerged from a study of STAT5B mutations in CD4+ large granular lymphocyte leukemia. Study as a whole: The CDR3 'QG' motif was associated with a particular HLA allele among healthy donors. Study results and limitations: Patient CD4-sorted repertoires stayed more clonal than healthy ones after leukemic-clone removal. 8/27 top patient clones versus 2/35 control clones were TRBV06-family.

Germline loops: CDR1 SGHNT, CDR2 YENEEA. The CDR3 is made up of 14 amino acids. The V end lost 0 bases, the J end lost 1 base, and 5 bases lay between the germline ends. In the authors' workflow: A productive frequency of 2.59 x 10-5 was the lowest detectable. Assay: immunoSEQ multiplex PCR; the TCRdb copy retains only in-frame clones and omits some. For V, J and clone size, that table is used; D and trimming come from the DNA. The repertoire holds tens of thousands of clones, with about 81% as singletons. Notes on this clone: Its antigen is currently unknown.

V usage is TRBV11-3 and J usage is TRBJ2-3; D ambiguous. The sequencing input was CD4+ T cells from blood buffy coats. This TCR came from a human donor in good health. The CDR3 reads CASSLDQGTDTQYF. The DNA of the CDR3 is TGTGCCAGCAGCTTAGATCAGGGCACAGATACGCAGTATTTT.